This T cell receptor beta chain came from a study of T cell changes during pregnancy in multiple sclerosis. Clones were sequenced by immunoSEQ multiplex PCR, and TCRdb holds only the in-frame ones, with some missing. This sample yields 76,000 or so clones, of which over 85% are seen a single time; 0.65% to 0.75% belongs to the top ten. Germline-derived CDR1 and CDR2 are SGDLS and YYNGEE. Trimming took 0 bases from V and 7 from J, leaving 5 bases between them. CDR3 length: 13 residues. This sequence joins TRBV9 and TRBJ1-6; D is uncertain. The TCR comes from a female donor in good health, enrolled as a control in a pregnancy study. Material: peripheral blood, obtained in the second trimester of pregnancy. This CDR3 reads CASSVGTNSPLHF. In DNA, the CDR3 is TGTGCCAGCAGCGTAGGTACAAATTCACCCCTCCACTTT.